One sample yielded the 14 T cell receptor beta chains listed below, sequenced in a study of OX40 agonist ivuxolimab in advanced cancers. Method: immunoSEQ multiplex PCR; TCRdb's copy keeps in-frame clones and lacks some. The sample shows about 22,000 clones, 77% of them seen only once. The input for sequencing was CD4+ or CD8+ T cells sorted from blood, taken in a trial of the OX40 agonist ivuxolimab. The source of these receptors is an adult with an advanced solid tumor such as melanoma, head and neck, liver or kidney cancer.

The V and J genes are TRBV19 and TRBJ2-1; D uncertain. V gave up 7 bases and J gave up 10 bases, with 5 bases separating them. The CDR3 extends over 9 amino acids. CDR1 and CDR2 from the germline V gene are LNHDA and SQIVND (reference sequence). DNA for the CDR3: TGTGCCAGTATCGGCGAGCAGTTCTTC. It translates to CASIGEQFF.

V usage is TRBV14 and J usage is TRBJ1-1; D is unresolved. Trimming stripped 4 bases from V and 1 base from J, with 4 bases between. This CDR3 is 12 amino acids long. From germline, CDR1 is SGHDN and CDR2 FVKESK. Here the CDR3 DNA reads TGTGCCAGCAGCCCTTGGAACACTGAAGCTTTCTTT. It is translated as CASSPWNTEAFF.

The chain uses TRBV11-2 and TRBJ2-3; 11 nucleotides line up with TRBD2. V shed 0 bases, J shed 5 bases, and the junction held 7 bases outside the gene matches. The CDR3 length is 17 residues. Germline CDR1 and CDR2: SGHAT and FQNNGV. The CDR3 is CASSLEASGGSEDTQYF. The CDR3 nucleotides read TGTGCCAGCAGCTTAGAGGCTAGCGGGGGGTCGGAAGATACGCAGTATTTT.

V gene TRBV20-1 combines with J gene TRBJ2-7, with D unresolved. V lost 4 bases and J 6 bases, leaving 10 bases between the germline ends. This CDR3 spans 11 amino acids. Per the germline V gene, CDR1 is DFQATT and CDR2 is SNEGSKA (reference sequence). The CDR3 nucleotides read TGCAGTGCTACCTCCTTAGGCGAGCAGTACTTC. Amino acid sequence: CSATSLGEQYF.

The chain couples TRBV7-6 to TRBJ1-2; D not resolved. V was cut by 5 bases and J by 7 bases, with 20 bases left in between. CDR3 length equals 15 residues. Germline V gene lookup returns CDR1 SGHVS and CDR2 FNYEAQ. CDR3: CASSRGPVSRGGYTF. The CDR3 DNA follows: TGTGCCAGCAGCCGAGGACCTGTCTCACGCGGTGGCTACACCTTC.

The table lists this clone with a few counts. The chain uses TRBV10-2 and TRBJ2-3; D is possibly TRBD1 (5 bases). In germline, CDR1 is WSHSY, CDR2 SAAADI. Trimming left V 2 bases short and J 4 bases short, with 10 bases between. This CDR3 spans 14 amino acids. The CDR3 reads CASSENRRADTQYF. The CDR3 DNA reads TGCGCCAGCAGTGAGAATCGCAGGGCAGATACGCAGTATTTT.

The chain recombines TRBV4-3 with TRBJ2-1, with 10 bases matching TRBD1. Unmatched junction bases numbered 6, after V lost 1 base and J lost 9 bases. The CDR3 has 15 amino acids. CDR1 and CDR2 from the germline V gene are LGHNA and YSLEER. CDR3 DNA: TGCGCCAGCAGCCAAGGACAGGGGGCCTTCCCTGAGCAGTTCTTC. It yields the protein CASSQGQGAFPEQFF.

The chain uses TRBV19 and TRBJ2-7; the D call may be TRBD1 or TRBD2 (5 bases each). CDR3 length: 13 residues. V was pared by 9 bases and J by 0 bases, with 12 bases between. Germline CDR1 reads LNHDA; CDR2 reads SQIVND (reference sequence). CDR3 loop: CASRDPGSYEQYF. For the CDR3, the DNA is TGTGCCAGCCGGGACCCCGGCTCCTACGAGCAGTACTTC.

The chain combines TRBV5-6 with TRBJ2-5; perhaps TRBD2 as D (6 bases). The CDR3 runs to 14 residues. CDR1 and CDR2 from the germline V gene are SGHDT and YYEEEE. The germline V and J ends were trimmed by 4 bases and 4 bases, with 14 bases remaining between them. The CDR3 spells CASSLWDGGETQYF. The CDR3, as DNA: TGTGCCAGCAGCCTATGGGACGGGGGAGAGACCCAGTACTTC. The variable domain in full, with the rest retrieved from reference TRBV5-6 and TRBJ2-5, is DAGVTQSPTHLIKTRGQQVTLRCSPKSGHDTVSWYQQALGQGPQFIFQYYEEEERQRGNFPDRFSGHQFPNYSSELNVNALLLGDSALYLCASSLWDGGETQYFGPGTRLLVL.

The chain uses TRBV7-9 and TRBJ1-5; possible D gene TRBD1, 5 bases. Germline CDR1 SEHNR, CDR2 FQNEAQ (reference sequence). Trimming stripped 5 bases from V and 4 bases from J, with 12 bases between. CDR3 length equals 14 residues. The CDR3 region has the DNA TGTGCCAGCAGCCCCCGACAGACTAATCAGCCCCAGCATTTT. This sequence encodes CASSPRQTNQPQHF.

The rearrangement joins TRBV4-1 to TRBJ2-3; TRBD1 matches 7 bases. V dropped 4 bases and J dropped 1; count of bases not matched to a gene: 5. Germline-derived CDR1 and CDR2 are MGHRA and YSYEKL. CDR3 length: 15 residues. In DNA, the CDR3 is TGCGCCAGCAGCCCGGCCGGACAGGGCACAGATACGCAGTATTTT. It is translated as CASSPAGQGTDTQYF.

This clone was observed a single time. The rearrangement links TRBV11-2 to TRBJ2-7, with TRBD1 matching over 8 bases. Germline assignment: CDR1 SGHAT and CDR2 FQNNGV. The CDR3 is 17 amino acids. Trimming at V came to 0 bases and at J to 2 bases, leaving 9 bases not matched to a gene. The CDR3 DNA follows: TGTGCCAGCAGCTTAGATCGGGACAGGCGCAGAACCTACGAGCAGTACTTC. Protein: CASSLDRDRRRTYEQYF.

This clone turned up a few times. The rearrangement uses TRBV19 and TRBJ1-5; D perhaps matches TRBD1 (5 bases). Germline V lookup: CDR1 LNHDA, CDR2 SQIVND (reference sequence). CDR3 length: 14 amino acids. With 9 bases removed from V and 3 bases from J, the gap between germline ends came to 15 bases. The CDR3 reads CASTYTGFNQPQHF. The CDR3, as DNA: TGTGCCAGCACCTATACAGGATTCAATCAGCCCCAGCATTTT.

J is TRBJ1-1 and V is TRBV7-9, with TRBD1 as a possible D gene (6 bases). Germline loops: CDR1 SEHNR, CDR2 FQNEAQ (reference sequence). CDR3 length: 17 residues. V gave up 5 bases and J gave up 0 bases, with 19 bases separating them. CDR3 sequence: CASSPTGGRAVNTEAFF. CDR3 sequence (DNA): TGTGCCAGCAGCCCGACGGGGGGCCGGGCTGTGAACACTGAAGCTTTCTTT.